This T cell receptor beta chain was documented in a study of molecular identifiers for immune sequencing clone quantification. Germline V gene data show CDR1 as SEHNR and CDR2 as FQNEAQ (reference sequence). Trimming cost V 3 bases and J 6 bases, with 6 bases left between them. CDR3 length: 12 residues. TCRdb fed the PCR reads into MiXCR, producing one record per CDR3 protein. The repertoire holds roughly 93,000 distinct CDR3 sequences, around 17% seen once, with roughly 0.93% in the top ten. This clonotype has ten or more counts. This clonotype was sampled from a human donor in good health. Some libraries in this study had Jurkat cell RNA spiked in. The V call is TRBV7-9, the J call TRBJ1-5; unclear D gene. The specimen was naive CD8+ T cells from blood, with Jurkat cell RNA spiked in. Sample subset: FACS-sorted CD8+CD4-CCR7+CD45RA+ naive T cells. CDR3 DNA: TGTGCCAGCAGCTTTTTGGGTCAGCCCCAGCATTTT. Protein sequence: CASSFLGQPQHF.